A selection of T cell receptor beta chains follows, all from one sample in a study of cytomegalovirus exposure and HLA in healthy donors. TCRdb keeps only in-frame clones here, not all; method: immunoSEQ multiplex PCR. The sample records 70,000 to 95,000 clones, more than 75% being singletons. What was sequenced was PBMCs. The receptors originated from a man in his late teens or twenties in good health and CMV-seronegative. Both conserved end residues are part of each CDR3. The D gene is left open where the match is weak. Size values are once, few and many counts, or a class for expanded clones, and some rows have none.

>-|TRBV10-3|TRBJ2-3|-
CAISPSWDGGGADTQYF
TGTGCCATCAGTCCCTCATGGGACGGGGGAGGCGCAGATACGCAGTATTTT
>-|TRBV28|TRBJ1-1|TRBD1
CAISRQGGTEAFF
TGTGCCATTTCCCGACAGGGTGGGACTGAAGCTTTCTTT
>-|TRBV7-2|TRBJ1-3|-
CASSRTGYGNTIYF
TGTGCCAGCAGCCGTACAGGGTATGGAAACACCATATATTTT
>-|TRBV27|TRBJ2-4|-
CASSLRGGKNIQYF
TGTGCCAGCAGTTTGAGGGGGGGCAAAAACATTCAGTACTTC
>-|TRBV9|TRBJ2-7|-
CASSVGQDNSHEQYF
TGTGCCAGCAGCGTAGGGCAGGATAATTCCCACGAGCAGTACTTC
>-|TRBV7-8|TRBJ2-2|TRBD2
CASSRRTSGGPNTGELFF
TGTGCCAGCAGTCGTCGGACTAGCGGGGGACCGAACACCGGGGAGCTGTTTTTT
>-|TRBV7-8|TRBJ2-3|TRBD2
CASSLGVAGGLTDTQYF
TGTGCCAGCAGCTTAGGTGTAGCGGGGGGGCTAACTGATACGCAGTATTTT
>-|TRBV6-1|TRBJ1-2|-
CASSARQAKGF
TGTGCCAGCAGTGCCCGACAGGCCAAGGGCTTC
>-|TRBV19|TRBJ1-4|-
CASSILGGEKLFF
TGTGCCAGTAGTATTCTCGGGGGTGAAAAACTGTTTTTT
>-|TRBV19|TRBJ1-1|-
CASVGGRLNTEAFF
TGTGCCAGTGTAGGCGGGAGGTTGAACACTGAAGCTTTCTTT
>-|TRBV5-1|TRBJ2-1|-
CASSWGDEQFF
TGCGCCAGCAGTTGGGGGGATGAGCAGTTCTTC
>once|TRBV9|TRBJ2-3|-
CASSVDRSGTLPTDTQYF
TGTGCCAGCAGCGTAGACCGCTCGGGGACTCTACCGACAGATACGCAGTATTTT
>-|TRBV5-1|TRBJ2-2|TRBD2
CASSLGRVSTGELFF
TGCGCCAGCAGCCTGGGGAGGGTTTCCACCGGGGAGCTGTTTTTT
>few|TRBV9|TRBJ1-4|TRBD1
CASSARSTGTGAEKLFF
TGTGCCAGCAGCGCAAGATCAACCGGGACAGGGGCTGAAAAACTGTTTTTT
>once|TRBV5-4|TRBJ1-4|-
CASSWGGGGSATNEKLFF
TGTGCCAGCAGCTGGGGCGGGGGAGGCAGCGCAACTAATGAAAAACTGTTTTTT
>-|TRBV6-1|TRBJ2-1|-
CASSEVGGAGEQFF
TGTGCCAGCAGTGAAGTTGGGGGGGCGGGTGAGCAGTTCTTC
>-|TRBV2|TRBJ2-3|TRBD2
CASRGLAGGLVTQYF
TGTGCCAGCAGGGGACTAGCGGGGGGGCTGGTTACGCAGTATTTT
>-|TRBV19|TRBJ2-2|TRBD2
CASTSGGYTGELFF
TGTGCCAGTACTTCCGGGGGGTACACCGGGGAGCTGTTTTTT
>-|TRBV5-1|TRBJ1-1|-
CASSLGHQASTEAFF
TGCGCCAGCAGCTTGGGGCATCAGGCTTCCACTGAAGCTTTCTTT
>-|TRBV5-1|TRBJ2-2|TRBD2
CASSTGLAGETNTGELFF
TGCGCCAGCAGCACGGGACTAGCGGGGGAGACGAACACCGGGGAGCTGTTTTTT
>-|TRBV6-1|TRBJ2-1|TRBD2
CASSERLAGGTLSYNEQFF
TGTGCCAGCAGTGAACGACTAGCGGGGGGGACCCTTTCCTACAATGAGCAGTTCTTC
>few|TRBV6-1|TRBJ1-5|TRBD1
CASSRDREYQPQHF
TGTGCCAGCAGCCGGGACAGGGAGTATCAGCCCCAGCATTTT
>few|TRBV4-2|TRBJ1-3|-
CASSQFDRSSGNTIYF
TGTGCCAGCAGCCAATTTGACAGGAGCTCTGGAAACACCATATATTTT
>-|TRBV11-1|TRBJ2-3|TRBD2
CASSSWAAGDTDTQYF
TGTGCCAGCAGTTCCTGGGCAGCGGGGGACACAGATACGCAGTATTTT
>few|TRBV29-1|TRBJ2-1|TRBD1
CSVRTGSGYNEQFF
TGCAGCGTTCGGACAGGGAGCGGCTACAATGAGCAGTTCTTC
>-|TRBV4-1|TRBJ2-7|-
CASSPPAGYEQYF
TGCGCCAGCAGCCCCCCGGCGGGGTACGAGCAGTACTTC
>-|TRBV9|TRBJ1-2|-
CASSRPGATYGYTF
TGTGCCAGCAGCCGACCTGGGGCAACCTATGGCTACACCTTC
>once|TRBV6-1|TRBJ2-7|-
CASSERGLSLSYEQYF
TGTGCCAGCAGTGAAAGGGGGTTAAGCCTCTCCTACGAGCAGTACTTC
>-|TRBV5-4|TRBJ2-7|-
CASSYRVLNHYEQYF
TGTGCCAGCAGCTACAGGGTCCTTAACCACTACGAGCAGTACTTC
>-|TRBV6-4|TRBJ2-4|TRBD1
CASSPGQGPIQYF
TGTGCCAGCAGCCCGGGACAGGGTCCTATTCAGTACTTC
>-|TRBV30|TRBJ1-6|-
CAWSHNRVSAPLHF
TGTGCCTGGAGTCATAACAGGGTATCAGCACCCCTCCACTTT